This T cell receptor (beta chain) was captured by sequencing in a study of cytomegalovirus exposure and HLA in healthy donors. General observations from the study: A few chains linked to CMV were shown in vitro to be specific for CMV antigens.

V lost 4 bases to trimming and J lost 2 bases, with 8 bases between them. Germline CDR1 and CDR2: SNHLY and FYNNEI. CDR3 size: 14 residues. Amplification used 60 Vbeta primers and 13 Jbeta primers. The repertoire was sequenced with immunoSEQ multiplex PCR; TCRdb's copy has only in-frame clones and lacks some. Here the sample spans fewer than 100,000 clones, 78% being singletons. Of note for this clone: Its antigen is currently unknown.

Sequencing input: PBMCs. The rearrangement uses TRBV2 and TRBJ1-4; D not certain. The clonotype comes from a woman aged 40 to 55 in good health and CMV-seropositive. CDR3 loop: CASSVTRTNEKLFF. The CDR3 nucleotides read TGTGCCAGCAGTGTAACACGCACTAATGAAAAACTGTTTTTT.